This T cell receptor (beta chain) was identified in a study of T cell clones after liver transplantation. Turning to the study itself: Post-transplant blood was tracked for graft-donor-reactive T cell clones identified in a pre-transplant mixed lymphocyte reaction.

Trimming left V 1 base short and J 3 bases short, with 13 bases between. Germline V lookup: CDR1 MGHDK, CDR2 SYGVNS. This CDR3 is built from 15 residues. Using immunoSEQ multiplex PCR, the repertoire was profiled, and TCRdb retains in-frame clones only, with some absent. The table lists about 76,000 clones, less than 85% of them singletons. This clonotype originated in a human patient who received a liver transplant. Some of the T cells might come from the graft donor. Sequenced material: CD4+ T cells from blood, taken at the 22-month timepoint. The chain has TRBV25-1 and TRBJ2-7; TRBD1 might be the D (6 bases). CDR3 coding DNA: TGTGCCAGCAGTGAATCAGGGGTGAAGGTCTACGAGCAGTACTTC. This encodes CASSESGVKVYEQYF.